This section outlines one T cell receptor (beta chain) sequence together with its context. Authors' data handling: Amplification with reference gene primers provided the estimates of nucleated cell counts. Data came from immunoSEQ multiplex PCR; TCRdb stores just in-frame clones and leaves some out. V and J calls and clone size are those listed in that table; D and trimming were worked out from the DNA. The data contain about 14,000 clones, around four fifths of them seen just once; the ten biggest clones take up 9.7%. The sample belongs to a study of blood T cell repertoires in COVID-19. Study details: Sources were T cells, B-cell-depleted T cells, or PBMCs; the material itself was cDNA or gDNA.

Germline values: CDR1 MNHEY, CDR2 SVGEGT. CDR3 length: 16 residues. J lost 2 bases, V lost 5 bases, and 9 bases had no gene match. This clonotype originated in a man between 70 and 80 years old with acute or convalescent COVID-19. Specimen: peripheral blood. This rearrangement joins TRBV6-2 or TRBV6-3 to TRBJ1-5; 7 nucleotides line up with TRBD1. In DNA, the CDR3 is TGTGCCAGCAGTATGACAGGGCCCATGGGCAATCAGCCCCAGCATTTT. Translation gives CASSMTGPMGNQPQHF.